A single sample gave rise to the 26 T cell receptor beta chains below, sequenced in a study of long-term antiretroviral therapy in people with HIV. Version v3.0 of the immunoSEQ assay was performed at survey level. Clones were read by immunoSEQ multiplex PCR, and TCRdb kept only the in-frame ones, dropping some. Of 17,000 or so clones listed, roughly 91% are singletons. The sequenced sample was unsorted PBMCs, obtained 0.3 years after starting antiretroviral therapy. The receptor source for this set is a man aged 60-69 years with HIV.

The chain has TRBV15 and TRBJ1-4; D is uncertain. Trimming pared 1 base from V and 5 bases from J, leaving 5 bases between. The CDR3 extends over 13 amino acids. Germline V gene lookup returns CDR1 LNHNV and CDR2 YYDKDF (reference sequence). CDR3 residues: CATSRAQNEKLFF. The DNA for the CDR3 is TGTGCCACCAGCAGAGCCCAAAATGAAAAACTGTTTTTT.

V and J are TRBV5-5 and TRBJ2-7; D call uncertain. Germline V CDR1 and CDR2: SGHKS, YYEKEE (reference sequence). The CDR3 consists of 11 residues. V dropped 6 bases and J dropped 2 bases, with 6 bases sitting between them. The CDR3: CASTRTYEQYF. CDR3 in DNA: TGTGCCAGCACCCGAACCTACGAGCAGTACTTC.

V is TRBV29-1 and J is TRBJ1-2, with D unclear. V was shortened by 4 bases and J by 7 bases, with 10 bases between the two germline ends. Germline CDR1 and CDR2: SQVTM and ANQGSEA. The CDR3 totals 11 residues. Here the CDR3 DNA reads TGCAGCGTTGGAGGGCGGAGTGGCTACACCTTC. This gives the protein CSVGGRSGYTF.

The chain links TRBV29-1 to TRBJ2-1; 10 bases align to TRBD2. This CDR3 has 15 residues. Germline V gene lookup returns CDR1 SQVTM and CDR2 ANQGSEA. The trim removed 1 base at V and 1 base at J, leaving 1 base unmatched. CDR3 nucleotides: TGCAGCGTTGAAGGGACTAGCGGTTCCTACAATGAGCAGTTCTTC. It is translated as CSVEGTSGSYNEQFF.

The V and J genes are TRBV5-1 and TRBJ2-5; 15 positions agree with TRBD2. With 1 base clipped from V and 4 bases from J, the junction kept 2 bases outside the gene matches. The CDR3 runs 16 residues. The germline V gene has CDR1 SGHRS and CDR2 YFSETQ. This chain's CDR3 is CASSLRTSGGAETQYF. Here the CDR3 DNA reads TGCGCCAGCAGCTTGCGGACTAGCGGGGGGGCAGAGACCCAGTACTTC.

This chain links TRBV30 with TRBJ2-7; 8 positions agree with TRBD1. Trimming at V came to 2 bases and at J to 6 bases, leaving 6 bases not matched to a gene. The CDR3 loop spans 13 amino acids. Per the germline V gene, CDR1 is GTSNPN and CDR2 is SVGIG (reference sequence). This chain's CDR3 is CAWSTTGGREQYF. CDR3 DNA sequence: TGTGCCTGGAGTACTACAGGGGGTCGCGAGCAGTACTTC.

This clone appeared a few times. DNA of the CDR3: TGTGCCAGCAGCTTTACGGCCAGGGGTGGTCAGCCCCAGCATTTT. As protein: CASSFTARGGQPQHF. The chain employs TRBV7-9 and TRBJ1-5; a possible D gene is TRBD1 (6 bases). The CDR3 extends over 15 amino acids. Germline CDR1 is SEHNR and CDR2 is FQNEAQ (reference sequence). With 3 bases removed from V and 6 bases from J, the gap between germline ends came to 15 bases. Filled out from reference TRBV7-9 and TRBJ1-5, the complete variable domain reads DTGVSQNPRHKITKRGQNVTFRCDPISEHNRLYWYRQTLGQGPEFLTYFQNEAQLEKSRLLSDRFSAERPKGSFSTLEIQRTEQGDSAMYLCASSFTARGGQPQHFGDGTRLSIL.

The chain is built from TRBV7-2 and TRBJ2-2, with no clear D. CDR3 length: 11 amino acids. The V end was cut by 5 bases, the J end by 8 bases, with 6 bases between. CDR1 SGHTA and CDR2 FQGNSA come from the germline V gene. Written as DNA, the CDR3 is TGTGCCAGCAGCCCGTGGGGGGAGCTGTTTTTT. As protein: CASSPWGELFF.

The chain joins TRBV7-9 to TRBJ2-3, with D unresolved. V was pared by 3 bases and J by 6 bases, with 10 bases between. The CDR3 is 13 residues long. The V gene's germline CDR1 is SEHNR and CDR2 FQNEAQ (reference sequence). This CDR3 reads CASSFVVADTQYF. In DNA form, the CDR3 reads TGTGCCAGCAGCTTTGTGGTAGCCGATACGCAGTATTTT.

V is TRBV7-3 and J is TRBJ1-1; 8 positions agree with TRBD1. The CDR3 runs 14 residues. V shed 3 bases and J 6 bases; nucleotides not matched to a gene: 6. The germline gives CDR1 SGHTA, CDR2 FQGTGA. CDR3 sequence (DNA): TGTGCCAGCAGCTTCGGCCAGGGGGCCTCTGAAGCTTTCTTT. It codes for CASSFGQGASEAFF.

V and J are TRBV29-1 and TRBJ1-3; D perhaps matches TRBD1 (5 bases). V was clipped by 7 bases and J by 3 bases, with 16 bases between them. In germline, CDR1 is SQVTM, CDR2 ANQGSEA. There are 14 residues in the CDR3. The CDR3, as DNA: TGCAGCGCCAATCCGGGGGGGAGTGGAAACACCATATATTTT. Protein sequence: CSANPGGSGNTIYF.

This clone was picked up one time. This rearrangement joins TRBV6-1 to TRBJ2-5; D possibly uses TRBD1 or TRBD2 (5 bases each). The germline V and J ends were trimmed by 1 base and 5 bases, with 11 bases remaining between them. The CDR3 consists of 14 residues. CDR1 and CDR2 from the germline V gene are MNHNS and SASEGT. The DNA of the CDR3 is TGTGCCAGCAGTGAAGGAGGGGTGGGGGAGACCCAGTACTTC. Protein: CASSEGGVGETQYF.

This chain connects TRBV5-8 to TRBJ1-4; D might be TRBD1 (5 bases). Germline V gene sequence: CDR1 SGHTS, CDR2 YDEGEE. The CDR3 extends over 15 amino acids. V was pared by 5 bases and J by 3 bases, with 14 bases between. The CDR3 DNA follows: TGTGCCAGCAGTTTTGCTCGGGGGGCTAATGAAAAACTGTTTTTT. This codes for CASSFARGANEKLFF. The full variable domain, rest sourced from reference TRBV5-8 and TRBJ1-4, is EAGVTQSPTHLIKTRGQQATLRCSPISGHTSVYWYQQALGLGLQFLLWYDEGEERNRGNFPPRFSGRQFPNYSSELNVNALELEDSALYLCASSFARGANEKLFFGSGTQLSVL.

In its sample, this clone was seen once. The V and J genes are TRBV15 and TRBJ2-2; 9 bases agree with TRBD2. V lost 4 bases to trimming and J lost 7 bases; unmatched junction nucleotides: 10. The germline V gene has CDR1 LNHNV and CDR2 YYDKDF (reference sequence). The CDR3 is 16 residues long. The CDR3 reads CATSTSGDIAVGELFF. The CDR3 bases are TGTGCCACCAGCACTAGCGGGGACATCGCAGTCGGGGAGCTGTTTTTT.

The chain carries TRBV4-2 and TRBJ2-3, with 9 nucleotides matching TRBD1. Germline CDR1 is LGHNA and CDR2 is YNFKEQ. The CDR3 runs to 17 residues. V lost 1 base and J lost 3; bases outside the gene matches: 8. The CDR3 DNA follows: TGTGCCAGCAGCCAAGTAGGGCAGACAGGGGGGACAGATACGCAGTATTTT. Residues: CASSQVGQTGGTDTQYF.

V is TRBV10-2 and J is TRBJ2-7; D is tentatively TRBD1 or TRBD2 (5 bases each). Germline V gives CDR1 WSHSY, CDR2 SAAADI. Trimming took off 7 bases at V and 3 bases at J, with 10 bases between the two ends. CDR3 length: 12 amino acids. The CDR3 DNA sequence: TGCGCCAGCAACTTTGGGGGCTACGAGCAGTACTTC. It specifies CASNFGGYEQYF.

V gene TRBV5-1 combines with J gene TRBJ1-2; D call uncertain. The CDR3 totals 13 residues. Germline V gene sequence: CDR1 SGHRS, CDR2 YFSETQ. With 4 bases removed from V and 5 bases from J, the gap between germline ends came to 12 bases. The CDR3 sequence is CASSVGSRYGYTF. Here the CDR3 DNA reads TGCGCCAGCAGCGTGGGGTCTCGATATGGCTACACCTTC.

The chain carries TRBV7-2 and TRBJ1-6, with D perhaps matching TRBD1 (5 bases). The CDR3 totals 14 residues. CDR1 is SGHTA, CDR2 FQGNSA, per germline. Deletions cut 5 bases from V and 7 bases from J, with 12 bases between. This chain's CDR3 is CASSRGPLNSPLHF. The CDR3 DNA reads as TGTGCCAGCAGCCGGGGACCTTTGAATTCACCCCTCCACTTT.

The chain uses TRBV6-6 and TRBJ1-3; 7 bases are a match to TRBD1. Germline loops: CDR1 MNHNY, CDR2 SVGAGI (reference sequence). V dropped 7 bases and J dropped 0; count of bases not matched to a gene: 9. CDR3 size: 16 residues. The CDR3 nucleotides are TGTGCCAGCAACCCGACAGGGTTAAGCTCTGGAAACACCATATATTTT. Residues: CASNPTGLSSGNTIYF.

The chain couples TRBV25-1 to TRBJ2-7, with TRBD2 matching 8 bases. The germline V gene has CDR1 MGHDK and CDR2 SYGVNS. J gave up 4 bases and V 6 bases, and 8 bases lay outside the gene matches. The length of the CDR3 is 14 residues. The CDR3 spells CASSIAGPSYEQYF. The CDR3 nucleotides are TGTGCCAGCAGCATAGCGGGACCATCGTACGAGCAGTACTTC.

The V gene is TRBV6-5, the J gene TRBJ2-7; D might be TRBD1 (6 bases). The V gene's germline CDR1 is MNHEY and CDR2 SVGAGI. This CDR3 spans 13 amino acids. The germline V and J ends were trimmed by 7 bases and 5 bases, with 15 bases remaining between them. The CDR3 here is CASKQQGRNEQYF. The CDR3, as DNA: TGTGCCAGCAAACAACAGGGCCGAAACGAGCAGTACTTC.

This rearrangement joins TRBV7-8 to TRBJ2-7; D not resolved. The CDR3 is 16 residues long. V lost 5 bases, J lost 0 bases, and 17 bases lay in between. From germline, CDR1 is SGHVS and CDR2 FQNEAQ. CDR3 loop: CASSRTRDIFSYEQYF. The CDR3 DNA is TGTGCCAGCAGCCGCACAAGAGACATATTCTCCTACGAGCAGTACTTC.

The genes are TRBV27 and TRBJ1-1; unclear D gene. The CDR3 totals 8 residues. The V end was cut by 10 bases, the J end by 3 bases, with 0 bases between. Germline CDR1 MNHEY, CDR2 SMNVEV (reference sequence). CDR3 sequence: CANTEAFF. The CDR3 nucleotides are TGTGCCAACACTGAAGCTTTCTTT.

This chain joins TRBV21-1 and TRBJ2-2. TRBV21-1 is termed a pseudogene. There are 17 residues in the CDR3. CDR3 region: CASSNLKLRRSAGELFF. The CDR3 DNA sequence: TGTGCCAGCAGCAATCTTAAGTTACGGCGTTCGGCCGGGGAGCTGTTTTTT.

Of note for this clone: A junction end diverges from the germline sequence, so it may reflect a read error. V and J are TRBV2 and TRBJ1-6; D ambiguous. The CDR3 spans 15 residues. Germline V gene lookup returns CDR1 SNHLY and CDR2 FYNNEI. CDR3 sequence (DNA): TGTGCCAGCAGCGAAGAAAGCTCCTATAATTCACCCCTCCACTTT. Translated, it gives CASSEESSYNSPLHF.

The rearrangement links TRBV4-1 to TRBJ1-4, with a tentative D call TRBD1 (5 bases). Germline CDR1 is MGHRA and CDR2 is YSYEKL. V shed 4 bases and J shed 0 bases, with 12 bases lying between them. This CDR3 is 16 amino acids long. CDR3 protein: CASSRRDGTTNEKLFF. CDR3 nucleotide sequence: TGCGCCAGCAGCCGTAGGGACGGAACAACTAATGAAAAACTGTTTTTT.